The 26 T cell receptor beta chains in this list originate from one sample, sequenced in a study of shared clonotypes between healthy human individuals. Produced via immunoSEQ multiplex PCR; TCRdb's table is partial and in-frame only. The sample includes around 940,000 clones, around 80% of them seen just once. Sequencing was carried out using memory CD4+ T cells sorted from blood. Subset: CD45RA-negative fraction. The origin of the receptors is a man aged 18 to 35 in good health.

The V gene is TRBV2, the J gene TRBJ2-2, with 10 bases lining up with TRBD2. The trim removed 6 bases at V and 7 bases at J, leaving 5 bases unmatched. The V gene's germline CDR1 is SNHLY and CDR2 FYNNEI. The CDR3 consists of 14 residues. In DNA form, the CDR3 reads TGTGCCAGCAGGGGGACTAGCGCGGGCGGGGAGCTGTTTTTT. Translated, it gives CASRGTSAGGELFF.

The gene calls are TRBV30 and TRBJ1-1; possibly TRBD1 for D (5 bases). The germline gives CDR1 GTSNPN, CDR2 SVGIG (reference sequence). Trimming took 2 bases from V and 0 from J, leaving 10 bases between them. This CDR3 is built from 14 residues. In DNA form, the CDR3 reads TGTGCCTGGAGTCGAGACAGCTTGAACACTGAAGCTTTCTTT. Its translation is CAWSRDSLNTEAFF.

The chain is built from TRBV27 and TRBJ2-7; TRBD1 might be the D (5 bases). The CDR3 runs to 13 residues. V was clipped by 5 bases and J by 1 base, with 9 bases between them. Germline lookup yields CDR1 MNHEY and CDR2 SMNVEV (reference sequence). CDR3 in amino acids: CASSPDRSYEQYF. In nucleotides, the CDR3 is TGTGCCAGCAGTCCCGACAGATCCTACGAGCAGTACTTC.

The chain is built from TRBV10-3 and TRBJ2-7; 7 positions match TRBD1. The CDR3 sequence is 13 residues long. V was pared by 2 bases and J by 7 bases, with 5 bases of the junction left unmatched. Germline lookup yields CDR1 ENHRY and CDR2 SYGVKD. The CDR3 DNA reads as TGTGCCATCAGTGAGGTAACAGGGGAAGAGCAGTACTTC. Its protein product is CAISEVTGEEQYF.

In its sample, this clone was seen once. In nucleotides, the CDR3 is TGCGCCAGCAGCTTGGGGGGTAACAATCTAAATTCACCCCTCCACTTT. This translates into CASSLGGNNLNSPLHF. This sequence joins TRBV5-1 and TRBJ1-6; D gene ambiguous. The CDR3 is made up of 16 amino acids. The V gene's germline CDR1 is SGHRS and CDR2 YFSETQ. V lost 0 bases and J lost 7, with 14 bases in between.

This clone was counted a few times. The rearrangement joins TRBV30 to TRBJ1-2; D is unclear. The CDR3 runs to 13 residues. CDR1 is GTSNPN and CDR2 is SVGIG in the germline V gene (reference sequence). V was cut by 0 bases and J by 4 bases, with 9 bases left in between. CDR3 sequence (DNA): TGTGCCTGGAGTGTATCCAGGTCCTATGGCTACACCTTC. It codes for CAWSVSRSYGYTF.

This chain uses TRBV11-1 with TRBJ2-5; 11 bases are a match to TRBD2. CDR3 size: 15 residues. Germline V gene data show CDR1 as SGHAT and CDR2 as FQDESV (reference sequence). J lost 0 bases, V lost 5 bases, and 2 bases had no gene match. The CDR3 coding sequence is TGTGCCAGCAGCCCGGGACTAGCGGACCAAGAGACCCAGTACTTC. Protein sequence: CASSPGLADQETQYF.

The chain carries TRBV5-5 and TRBJ1-5, with unresolved D. Per germline, CDR1 SGHKS and CDR2 YYEKEE (reference sequence). The CDR3 is 15 amino acids. The ends were cut back, 1 base at V and 4 bases at J, with 12 bases in the middle. The CDR3 here is CASSLSTVENQPQHF. In DNA form, the CDR3 reads TGTGCCAGCAGCTTGTCAACAGTAGAGAATCAGCCCCAGCATTTT.

This clone has a count of ten or more. This chain links TRBV6-1 with TRBJ1-1; D is perhaps TRBD1 (5 bases). This CDR3 is built from 14 residues. Trimming pared 3 bases from V and 2 bases from J, leaving 10 bases between. The germline V gene has CDR1 MNHNS and CDR2 SASEGT. For the CDR3, the DNA is TGTGCCAGCAGTGAGACAGTTTTTAACACTGAAGCTTTCTTT. This codes for CASSETVFNTEAFF.

Details on this clone: Other DNA variants within this sample encode the same CDR3. The chain carries TRBV27 and TRBJ2-2; D may match TRBD1 or TRBD2 (6 bases each). The V end was cut by 4 bases, the J end by 4 bases, with 13 bases between. Germline CDR1 is MNHEY and CDR2 is SMNVEV (reference sequence). The length of the CDR3 is 15 residues. CDR3 region: CASSSTGAGTGELFF. The CDR3 region has the DNA TGTGCCAGCAGTTCAACGGGGGCTGGCACCGGGGAGCTGTTTTTT.

The chain combines TRBV19 with TRBJ1-4, with D hard to call. This CDR3 region has 15 residues. The germline V gene has CDR1 LNHDA and CDR2 SQIVND (reference sequence). Trimming removed 7 bases from V and 3 bases from J, with 15 bases in between. Here the CDR3 reads CASKKVRRPNEKLFF. Written as DNA, the CDR3 is TGTGCCAGTAAAAAGGTCAGGAGGCCTAATGAAAAACTGTTTTTT.

This chain uses TRBV5-1 with TRBJ2-1; D gene unclear. The germline V gene has CDR1 SGHRS and CDR2 YFSETQ. The V end lost 7 bases, the J end lost 4 bases, and 15 bases lay between the germline ends. This CDR3 has 14 residues. The CDR3 DNA follows: TGCGCCAGCTCTAACGGCGGAGCATACAATGAGCAGTTCTTC. Protein: CASSNGGAYNEQFF.

The chain employs TRBV29-1 and TRBJ2-5; D is undetermined. The CDR3 loop spans 12 amino acids. The V end was cut by 5 bases, the J end by 5 bases, with 12 bases between. From germline, CDR1 is SQVTM and CDR2 ANQGSEA. The CDR3 loop reads CSVRGLGETQYF. Written as DNA, the CDR3 is TGCAGCGTTCGCGGCCTTGGCGAGACCCAGTACTTC.

The chain recombines TRBV19 with TRBJ1-4; maybe TRBD1 (5 bases). CDR1 is LNHDA and CDR2 is SQIVND in the germline V gene (reference sequence). V was pared by 6 bases and J by 7 bases, with 15 bases between. There are 14 residues in the CDR3. CDR3 sequence: CASRPGYETEKLFF. CDR3 in DNA: TGTGCCAGTAGACCAGGGTACGAGACTGAAAAACTGTTTTTT.

This clone appeared a single time. The V gene is TRBV7-2, the J gene TRBJ2-3; the D gene is possibly TRBD2 (6 bases). CDR1 and CDR2 (germline): SGHTA, FQGNSA. The V gene lost 6 bases and the J gene lost 2 bases, with 12 bases spanning the gap. CDR3 length equals 14 residues. The CDR3 sequence is CASSSRGFTDTQYF. CDR3 bases: TGTGCCAGCAGTTCCCGGGGGTTCACAGATACGCAGTATTTT.

This rearrangement joins TRBV6-5 to TRBJ2-5, with 14 bases identical to TRBD2. CDR3 length: 16 amino acids. CDR1 MNHEY and CDR2 SVGAGI come from the germline V gene. V dropped 4 bases and J dropped 4; count of bases not matched to a gene: 5. The CDR3 reads CASSSGLAGGLETQYF. CDR3 DNA: TGTGCCAGCAGTTCTGGACTAGCGGGGGGATTAGAGACCCAGTACTTC.

The V gene is TRBV5-1, the J gene TRBJ2-5; 16 bases map to TRBD2. Losses at the gene ends were 4 bases for V and 5 bases for J; bases not matched to a gene: 8. Germline CDR1 reads SGHRS; CDR2 reads YFSETQ. The CDR3 covers 17 residues. Here the CDR3 DNA reads TGCGCCAGCAGCCCGGGGACTAGCGGGAGGGATCGGGAGACCCAGTACTTC. Its protein is CASSPGTSGRDRETQYF.

The J gene is TRBJ2-5, the V gene TRBV25-1, with D hard to call. V lost 6 bases to trimming and J lost 1 base, with 15 bases between them. Germline assignment: CDR1 MGHDK and CDR2 SYGVNS. The CDR3 length is 15 residues. The CDR3 loop is CASSDAVAPQETQYF. Written as DNA, the CDR3 is TGTGCCAGCAGCGACGCGGTTGCTCCCCAAGAGACCCAGTACTTC.

The V gene is TRBV23-1, the J gene TRBJ1-6, with D tentatively TRBD1 (6 bases). TRBV23-1 is filed as an ORF, its function uncertain. Trimming shortened V by 0 bases and J by 3 bases, and 6 bases separated the two germline ends. CDR3 length: 15 residues. CDR3 coding DNA: TGCGCCAGCAGTCAATCGACAGGCTATAATTCACCCCTCCACTTT. It yields the protein CASSQSTGYNSPLHF.

The chain links TRBV5-1 to TRBJ1-4; 9 bases agree with TRBD1. The CDR3 totals 18 residues. In germline, CDR1 is SGHRS, CDR2 YFSETQ. V gave up 5 bases and J gave up 0 bases; unmatched junction bases: 11. This chain's CDR3 is CASSFLPGTGSTNEKLFF. The DNA of the CDR3 is TGCGCCAGCAGTTTCCTTCCCGGGACAGGGTCAACTAATGAAAAACTGTTTTTT.

Note on this clone: This may come from a read error, since a much larger clone is one base off. V and J are TRBV19 and TRBJ2-1; no reliable D call. CDR1 and CDR2 from the germline V gene are LNHDA and SQIVND (reference sequence). CDR3 length: 11 residues. V was pared by 5 bases and J by 3 bases, with 2 bases between. In DNA form, the CDR3 reads TGTGCCAGTAGTTACTACAATGAGCAGTTCTTC. The encoded protein is CASSYYNEQFF.

V and J are TRBV7-2 and TRBJ2-5; the match to TRBD2 covers 13 bases. Trimming cost V 1 base and J 5 bases; bases outside gene matches: 4. Germline CDR1 is SGHTA and CDR2 is FQGNSA. CDR3 length equals 16 residues. The CDR3 bases are TGTGCCAGCAGCTTAGACGGACTAGCGGGAGCTGAGACCCAGTACTTC. This translates into CASSLDGLAGAETQYF.

The V call is TRBV7-3, the J call TRBJ2-7, with 10 bases fitting TRBD2. Germline lookup yields CDR1 SGHTA and CDR2 FQGTGA. The CDR3 is made up of 14 amino acids. J gave up 3 bases and V 6 bases, and 5 bases lay outside the gene matches. The CDR3 protein is CASSHSGGRYEQYF. CDR3 in DNA: TGTGCCAGCAGTCATAGCGGGGGGCGCTACGAGCAGTACTTC. Combining the CDR3 with reference TRBV7-3 and TRBJ2-7 gives the whole variable domain GAGVSQTPSNKVTEKGKYVELRCDPISGHTALYWYRQSLGQGPEFLIYFQGTGAADDSGLPNDRFFAVRPEGSVSTLKIQRTERGDSAVYLCASSHSGGRYEQYFGPGTRLTVT.

In its sample, this clone was seen once. The chain links TRBV29-1 to TRBJ2-5, with D perhaps matching TRBD2 (5 bases). V lost 7 bases and J lost 5, with 11 bases in between. Germline CDR1 and CDR2: SQVTM and ANQGSEA. CDR3 length: 11 amino acids. DNA of the CDR3: TGCAGCGCGGCCGGACTGGAGACCCAGTACTTC. Translating it yields CSAAGLETQYF.

The chain carries TRBV4-3 and TRBJ2-4, with D perhaps TRBD1 (5 bases). CDR1 is LGHNA, CDR2 YSLEER, per germline. Trimming pared 4 bases from V and 0 bases from J, leaving 19 bases between. This CDR3 has 18 residues. The CDR3, as DNA: TGCGCCAGCAGCCGAGATCCTTTAGGGGTGGGAGCCAAAAACATTCAGTACTTC. Protein: CASSRDPLGVGAKNIQYF.

The chain recombines TRBV4-1 with TRBJ2-7, with 10 bases that match TRBD1. CDR3 size: 16 residues. J lost 6 bases, V lost 8 bases, and 16 bases had no gene match. The germline CDR1 and CDR2 sequences are MGHRA and YSYEKL. CDR3 amino acids: CASSSAGTGVVAEQYF. As DNA, the CDR3 is TGCGCCAGCTCTTCCGCCGGGACAGGGGTCGTCGCCGAGCAGTACTTC.